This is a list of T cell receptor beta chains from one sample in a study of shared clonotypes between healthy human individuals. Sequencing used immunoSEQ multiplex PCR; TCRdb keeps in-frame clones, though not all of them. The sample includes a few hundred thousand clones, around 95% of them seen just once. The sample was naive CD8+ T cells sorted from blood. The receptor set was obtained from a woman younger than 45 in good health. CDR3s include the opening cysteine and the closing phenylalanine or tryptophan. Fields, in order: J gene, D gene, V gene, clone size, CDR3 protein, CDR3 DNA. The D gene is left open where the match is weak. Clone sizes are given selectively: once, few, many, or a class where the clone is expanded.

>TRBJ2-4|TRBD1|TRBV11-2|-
CASSPGTGGVLNIQYF
TGTGCCAGCAGCCCTGGGACAGGGGGCGTCTTAAACATTCAGTACTTC
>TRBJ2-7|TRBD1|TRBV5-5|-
CASSSGTGSYEQYF
TGTGCCAGCAGCTCCGGGACAGGGTCCTACGAGCAGTACTTC
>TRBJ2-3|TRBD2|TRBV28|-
CASSGLAGVNTQYF
TGTGCCAGCAGTGGGCTAGCGGGAGTTAATACGCAGTATTTT
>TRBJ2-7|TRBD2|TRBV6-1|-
CASSEALDSGSFYEQYF
TGTGCCAGCAGTGAAGCGCTGGATAGCGGGAGCTTCTACGAGCAGTACTTC
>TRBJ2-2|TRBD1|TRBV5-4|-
CASSSDRGPNTGELFF
TGTGCCAGCAGCTCAGACAGGGGGCCGAACACCGGGGAGCTGTTTTTT
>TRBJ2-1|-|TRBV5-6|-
CASSWGLGSEQFF
TGTGCCAGCAGCTGGGGTCTGGGGTCTGAGCAGTTCTTC
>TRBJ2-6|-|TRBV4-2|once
CASSSLKVTKSGQRLTF
TGTGCCAGCAGCTCCCTCAAGGTTACAAAGTCGGGCCAACGCCTGACTTTC
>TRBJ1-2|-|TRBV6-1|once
CASSDLGYGYTF
TGTGCCAGCAGTGATCTGGGATATGGCTACACCTTC
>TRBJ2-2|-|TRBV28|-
CASHRAVMPTGELFF
TGTGCCAGCCATAGGGCAGTCATGCCCACCGGGGAGCTGTTTTTT
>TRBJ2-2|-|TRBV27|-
CASSVWAGAPGELFF
TGTGCCAGCAGTGTTTGGGCAGGGGCACCCGGGGAGCTGTTTTTT
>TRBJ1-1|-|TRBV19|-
CASSILGLGTEAFF
TGTGCCAGTAGTATCCTTGGGCTTGGCACTGAAGCTTTCTTT
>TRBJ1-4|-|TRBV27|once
CASSFSGSNEKLFF
TGTGCCAGCAGTTTCTCCGGGTCTAATGAAAAACTGTTTTTT
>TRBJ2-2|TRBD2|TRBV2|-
CASSEELLAENTGELFF
TGTGCCAGCAGTGAGGAATTACTAGCGGAGAACACCGGGGAGCTGTTTTTT
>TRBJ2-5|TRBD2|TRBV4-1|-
CASSQSLAGEETQYF
TGCGCCAGCAGCCAGAGTCTAGCGGGAGAGGAGACCCAGTACTTC
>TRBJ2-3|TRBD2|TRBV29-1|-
CSVGGRRREVSTDTQYF
TGCAGCGTGGGGGGTAGAAGGCGGGAGGTTAGCACAGATACGCAGTATTTT
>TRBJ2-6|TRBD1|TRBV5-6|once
CASSPDRGSGANVLTF
TGTGCCAGCAGCCCGGACAGGGGCTCTGGGGCCAACGTCCTGACTTTC
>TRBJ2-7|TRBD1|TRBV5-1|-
CASSPTDRDHYEQYF
TGCGCCAGCAGCCCAACAGACAGGGACCACTACGAGCAGTACTTC
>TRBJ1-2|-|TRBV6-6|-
CASSYSEGRSGYTF
TGTGCCAGCAGTTACTCGGAGGGACGGAGTGGCTACACCTTC
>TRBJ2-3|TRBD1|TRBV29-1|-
CSVEDLETGTDTQYF
TGCAGCGTTGAAGATCTGGAGACAGGGACAGATACGCAGTATTTT
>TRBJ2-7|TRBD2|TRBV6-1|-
CASSEELAEIYEQYF
TGTGCCAGCAGTGAAGAACTAGCGGAGATCTACGAGCAGTACTTC
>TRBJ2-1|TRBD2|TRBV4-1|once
CASSLSGSGNEQFF
TGCGCCAGCAGCCTCAGCGGGAGTGGCAATGAGCAGTTCTTC
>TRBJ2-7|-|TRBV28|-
CASSPRTRMAYEQYF
TGTGCCAGCAGTCCCAGGACAAGGATGGCCTACGAGCAGTACTTC
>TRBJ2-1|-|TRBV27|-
CASSLGRVSYNEQFF
TGTGCCAGCAGTTTAGGCAGGGTGAGCTACAATGAGCAGTTCTTC
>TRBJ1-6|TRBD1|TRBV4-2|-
CASSRDRERDNSPLHF
TGTGCCAGCAGCCGGGACAGGGAGAGAGATAATTCACCCCTCCACTTT
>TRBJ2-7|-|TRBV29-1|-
CSVEESPTGYEQYF
TGCAGCGTTGAAGAGAGTCCTACGGGATACGAGCAGTACTTC
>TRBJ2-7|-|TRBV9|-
CASGGGSDEQYF
TGTGCCAGCGGTGGGGGTAGTGACGAGCAGTACTTC
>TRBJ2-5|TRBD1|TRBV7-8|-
CASSDRVGETQYF
TGTGCCAGCAGCGACAGGGTGGGGGAGACCCAGTACTTC
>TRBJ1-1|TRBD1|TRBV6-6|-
CASRQGVAFF
TGTGCCAGCAGACAGGGGGTAGCTTTCTTT
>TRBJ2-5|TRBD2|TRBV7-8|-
CASSPGLAGEETQYF
TGTGCCAGCAGCCCTGGACTAGCGGGAGAAGAGACCCAGTACTTC
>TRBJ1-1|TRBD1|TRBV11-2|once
CASSLVSGGSPEAFF
TGTGCCAGCAGCTTAGTATCAGGGGGGAGCCCTGAAGCTTTCTTT
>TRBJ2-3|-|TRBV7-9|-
CASRQTTDTQYF
TGTGCCAGCAGACAAACTACTGATACGCAGTATTTT
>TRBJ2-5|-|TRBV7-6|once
CASSSPPAGQPPQETQYF
TGTGCCAGCAGCTCCCCTCCGGCGGGACAGCCCCCCCAAGAGACCCAGTACTTC
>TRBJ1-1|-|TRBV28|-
CASSPTETGMNTEAFF
TGTGCCAGCAGCCCAACCGAGACAGGAATGAACACTGAAGCTTTCTTT